The sequence of this T cell receptor (beta chain) was determined in a study of early stage breast cancer tumors. Sequencing used immunoSEQ multiplex PCR; TCRdb keeps in-frame clones, though not all of them. The table includes some 58,000 clones, 65% to 80% detected once. This CDR3 spans 16 amino acids. V lost 4 bases and J lost 2; bases outside the gene matches: 6. Germline V gene lookup returns CDR1 SGHRS and CDR2 YFSETQ. The sequence was obtained from a person aged 25 to 39 with breast cancer. The chain combines TRBV5-1 with TRBJ2-5, with 12 positions matching TRBD2. Specimen: blood. In nucleotides, the CDR3 is TGCGCCAGCAGCCCTCTCGGGACTAGCGGGCAAGAGACCCAGTACTTC. This sequence encodes CASSPLGTSGQETQYF.